This TCR beta chain was captured in a study of cytomegalovirus exposure and HLA in healthy donors. Both 60 Vbeta primers and 13 Jbeta primers went into the PCR. The authors' processing: Tens of millions of unique TCR beta chains, about 11 million of them shared, were counted by a later analysis. Method: immunoSEQ multiplex PCR; TCRdb's copy keeps in-frame clones and lacks some. For V, J and clone size, that table is used; D and trimming come from the DNA. The data hold about 120,000 clones, with about 69% observed a single time. Turning to this clone: The antigen remains unidentified.

Per germline, CDR1 MGHRA and CDR2 YSYEKL. Losses at the gene ends were 1 base for V and 1 base for J; bases not matched to a gene: 7. The CDR3 has 18 residues. Whole-study results and caveats: Previously analyzed data showed that most TCR beta V segments were productive at a frequency of about 87% or about 30%.

The chain combines TRBV4-1 with TRBJ1-5, with 10 bases aligning to TRBD1. The sequence was collected from a woman younger than 30 in good health and CMV-seronegative. The sample taken for sequencing was PBMCs. The CDR3 sequence: CASSQGTGGIGSNQPQHF. The CDR3 coding sequence is TGCGCCAGCAGCCAAGGGACAGGGGGAATAGGGAGCAATCAGCCCCAGCATTTT.